The 18 T cell receptor beta chains presented below share a single source sample, sequenced in a study of technical replicates of blood from several donors. Some clones are missing from TCRdb's copy, which holds only in-frame ones; the method was immunoSEQ multiplex PCR. Of tens of thousands of clones listed, just under 95% were seen once; the top ten hold under 0.5%. Source material: T cells isolated from PBMCs. The source is a human donor in good health.

The chain employs TRBV2 and TRBJ2-5, with D possibly being TRBD1 (6 bases). The germline V and J ends were trimmed by 3 bases and 4 bases, with 9 bases remaining between them. Germline V lookup: CDR1 SNHLY, CDR2 FYNNEI. The CDR3 length is 13 residues. The chain's CDR3 is CASSDQGRETQYF. In nucleotides, the CDR3 is TGTGCCAGCAGTGATCAGGGGAGAGAGACCCAGTACTTC.

The chain links TRBV6-1 to TRBJ1-4; TRBD1 aligns across 9 bases. Looked up from germline, CDR1 is MNHNS and CDR2 is SASEGT. The CDR3 extends over 18 amino acids. The J segment lost 4 bases and the V segment lost 0 bases, leaving 9 bases of the junction unmatched. CDR3: CASSEAVWTGAFNEKLFF. The CDR3 coding sequence is TGTGCCAGCAGTGAAGCGGTTTGGACAGGGGCCTTTAATGAAAAACTGTTTTTT.

This rearrangement joins TRBV11-3 to TRBJ1-5, with a possible D match to TRBD1 (6 bases). Per the germline V gene, CDR1 is SGHNT and CDR2 is YENEEA. The CDR3 runs 13 residues. With 1 base removed from V and 6 bases from J, the gap between germline ends came to 7 bases. The CDR3 loop reads CASSLVRGQPQHF. The CDR3 nucleotides read TGTGCCAGCAGCTTAGTCAGGGGTCAGCCCCAGCATTTT.

This clone has a single count. The V and J genes are TRBV4-3 and TRBJ2-7; maybe TRBD2 (6 bases). The V end was cut by 0 bases, the J end by 4 bases, with 10 bases between. The CDR3 is 14 amino acids. CDR1 LGHNA and CDR2 YSLEER come from the germline V gene. The CDR3 reads CASSQEAGWYEQYF. The CDR3 DNA reads as TGCGCCAGCAGCCAAGAGGCGGGATGGTACGAGCAGTACTTC.

The table lists this clone with a count of one. This sequence joins TRBV5-1 and TRBJ1-2; 7 bases are shared with TRBD1. Losses at the gene ends were 4 bases for V and 2 bases for J; bases not matched to a gene: 5. The germline V gene has CDR1 SGHRS and CDR2 YFSETQ. This CDR3 has 14 amino acids. DNA of the CDR3: TGCGCCAGCAGCGGGACAGTTGAGAACTATGGCTACACCTTC. Amino acids: CASSGTVENYGYTF.

The V and J genes are TRBV28 and TRBJ2-3; tentative D call: TRBD1 (6 bases). V was cut by 4 bases and J by 0 bases, with 11 bases left in between. The CDR3 runs to 15 residues. The V gene's germline CDR1 is MDHEN and CDR2 SYDVKM. Here the CDR3 DNA reads TGTGCCAGCAGTTCGGACAGCCCAAGCACAGATACGCAGTATTTT. Translated: CASSSDSPSTDTQYF.

This clone came up a few times. The CDR3 bases are TGTGCCAGCAGCGATTACTCGGCGGGAGACTACGAGCAGTACTTC. It encodes CASSDYSAGDYEQYF. The chain links TRBV9 to TRBJ2-7; TRBD2 matches 7 bases. The CDR3 is 15 amino acids. Germline CDR1 reads SGDLS; CDR2 reads YYNGEE. The junction had 9 bases not matched to a gene; V was cut back by 3 bases and J by 3 bases.

V gene TRBV5-4 combines with J gene TRBJ2-7; D remains ambiguous. Trimming stripped 1 base from V and 5 bases from J, with 13 bases between. The CDR3 has 14 amino acids. Germline lookup yields CDR1 SGHNT and CDR2 YYREEE (reference sequence). The CDR3 DNA reads TGTGCCAGCAGCTTGTCAGGTAGTACTCACGAGCAGTACTTC. Protein sequence: CASSLSGSTHEQYF.

The J gene is TRBJ1-5, the V gene TRBV19; D not certain. The germline V gene has CDR1 LNHDA and CDR2 SQIVND (reference sequence). V lost 4 bases, J lost 3 bases, and 7 bases lay in between. This CDR3 has 13 amino acids. CDR3 nucleotides: TGTGCCAGTAGTAGGGAGTTCAATCAGCCCCAGCATTTT. It specifies CASSREFNQPQHF.

The chain recombines TRBV4-1 with TRBJ2-7, with 9 bases identical to TRBD1. J gave up 2 bases and V 0 bases, and 5 bases lay outside the gene matches. The CDR3 totals 16 residues. Germline lookup yields CDR1 MGHRA and CDR2 YSYEKL. The CDR3 spells CASSQDAGTGTYEQYF. The CDR3 bases are TGCGCCAGCAGCCAAGATGCGGGGACAGGGACCTACGAGCAGTACTTC.

This sequence joins TRBV5-1 and TRBJ2-7; D remains ambiguous. Germline V gene data show CDR1 as SGHRS and CDR2 as YFSETQ. V lost 3 bases, J lost 9 bases, and 22 bases lay in between. This CDR3 has 15 residues. The CDR3 reads CASSSTLLTPTRQYF. CDR3 nucleotide sequence: TGCGCCAGCAGCTCCACCCTACTGACACCTACGAGGCAGTACTTC.

The CDR3 nucleotides are TGTGCCACCAGCGGTAGCGGGAGGGCGATGGCATACGAGCAGTACTTC. This sequence encodes CATSGSGRAMAYEQYF. V usage is TRBV15 and J usage is TRBJ2-7, with 11 bases matching TRBD2. The CDR3 length is 16 residues. With V trimmed by 5 bases and J by 4 bases, 10 bases remained unmatched. The germline gives CDR1 LNHNV, CDR2 YYDKDF (reference sequence).

The CDR3 DNA reads as TGCAGCGCCCGAGACAGCATCTCCTACGAGCAGTACTTC. The encoded protein is CSARDSISYEQYF. The V and J genes are TRBV29-1 and TRBJ2-7; D perhaps matches TRBD1 (5 bases). Trimming took 7 bases from V and 0 from J, leaving 13 bases between them. Per germline, CDR1 SQVTM and CDR2 ANQGSEA. This CDR3 is 13 amino acids long.

The chain carries TRBV9 and TRBJ2-7; tentatively, D is TRBD1 (6 bases). V was clipped by 0 bases and J by 1 base, with 8 bases between them. The CDR3 has 14 amino acids. In germline, CDR1 is SGDLS, CDR2 YYNGEE. CDR3 residues: CASSVDRVSYEQYF. The CDR3 DNA reads as TGTGCCAGCAGCGTAGACAGGGTGTCCTACGAGCAGTACTTC.

This sequence joins TRBV7-2 and TRBJ2-1, with D unclear. Germline loops: CDR1 SGHTA, CDR2 FQGNSA. Trimming took off 5 bases at V and 10 bases at J, with 12 bases between the two ends. This CDR3 is built from 12 residues. The CDR3 loop is CASSPARNEQFF. The CDR3 nucleotides are TGTGCCAGCAGCCCAGCTAGGAACGAGCAGTTCTTC.

V gene TRBV28 combines with J gene TRBJ1-1; a possible D gene is TRBD1 (6 bases). CDR3 length equals 13 residues. The V gene lost 6 bases and the J gene lost 10 bases, with 18 bases spanning the gap. Looked up from germline, CDR1 is MDHEN and CDR2 is SYDVKM. DNA for the CDR3: TGTGCCAGCAGCCCCGGACAGACATTATTAGCTTTCTTT. Protein product: CASSPGQTLLAFF. Looking up the rest from reference TRBV28 and TRBJ1-1 gives the full variable domain: DVKVTQSSRYLVKRTGEKVFLECVQDMDHENMFWYRQDPGLGLRLIYFSYDVKMKEKGDIPEGYSVSREKKERFSLILESASTNQTSMYLCASSPGQTLLAFFGQGTRLTVV.

CDR3 DNA sequence: TGTGCCAGTAGTGGTAGCGGGACCGAGCAGTACTTC. This translates into CASSGSGTEQYF. The V and J genes are TRBV19 and TRBJ2-7, with 8 bases that match TRBD2. From germline, CDR1 is LNHDA and CDR2 SQIVND (reference sequence). This CDR3 spans 12 amino acids. Trimming cost V 5 bases and J 6 bases; bases outside gene matches: 3.

The chain uses TRBV5-5 and TRBJ2-7; 12 bases align to TRBD1. The junction had 3 bases not matched to a gene; V was cut back by 3 bases and J by 5 bases. CDR1 and CDR2 (germline): SGHKS, YYEKEE (reference sequence). The CDR3 has 14 residues. CDR3 nucleotide sequence: TGTGCCAGCAGCTGGGGACAGGGGGCCCACGAGCAGTACTTC. Its protein is CASSWGQGAHEQYF.